Listed below are T cell receptor beta chains from one sample, sequenced in a study of cytomegalovirus exposure and HLA in healthy donors. Produced via immunoSEQ multiplex PCR; TCRdb's table is partial and in-frame only. The sample lists approximately 150,000 clones, over 80% occurring once. Sequenced input: PBMCs. The source of these receptors is a male donor in good health and CMV-seronegative. Both conserved end residues are part of each CDR3. D genes are given only for firm matches. Expanded clones get a size class; other rows say once, few or many, or leave the size out.

v_call: TRBV19; clone_size: .; d_call: TRBD1; j_call: TRBJ2-7; cdr3_nt: TGTGCCAGTAAACCGGGACAGGGGACATCCTACGAGCAGTACTTC; cdr3_aa: CASKPGQGTSYEQYF
v_call: TRBV2; clone_size: .; d_call: .; j_call: TRBJ2-3; cdr3_nt: TGTGCCAGCAGGAAACAGGGGGGGTCCGATACGCAGTATTTT; cdr3_aa: CASRKQGGSDTQYF
v_call: TRBV21-1; clone_size: once; d_call: .; j_call: TRBJ1-5; cdr3_nt: TGTGCCAGCAGTCCCGGGGGGGAGGGATTTCAGCCCCAGCATTTT; cdr3_aa: CASSPGGEGFQPQHF
v_call: TRBV19; clone_size: .; d_call: .; j_call: TRBJ1-1; cdr3_nt: TGTGCCAGTAGTATGGCCGCCTTGAACACTGAAGCTTTCTTT; cdr3_aa: CASSMAALNTEAFF
v_call: TRBV7-9; clone_size: .; d_call: TRBD2; j_call: TRBJ2-1; cdr3_nt: TGTTCCAGCAGCCTATTACTAGCGGGAGAACTAAGTGAGCAGTTCTTC; cdr3_aa: CSSSLLLAGELSEQFF
v_call: TRBV11-2; clone_size: .; d_call: .; j_call: TRBJ2-5; cdr3_nt: TGTGCCAGCAGCTTCGGACTAAAAGAGACCCAGTACTTC; cdr3_aa: CASSFGLKETQYF
v_call: TRBV7-2; clone_size: .; d_call: .; j_call: TRBJ2-1; cdr3_nt: TGTGCCAGCAGCTTATGGGGGACTGATTACAATGAGCAGTTCTTC; cdr3_aa: CASSLWGTDYNEQFF
v_call: TRBV5-4; clone_size: .; d_call: .; j_call: TRBJ2-5; cdr3_nt: TGTGCCAGCAGCCGTCCGAGACAGGAAGAGACCCAGTACTTC; cdr3_aa: CASSRPRQEETQYF
v_call: TRBV4-1; clone_size: .; d_call: .; j_call: TRBJ2-1; cdr3_nt: TGCGCCAGCAGCCATTCCCCTCCGGGGGTAAATGAGCAGTTCTTC; cdr3_aa: CASSHSPPGVNEQFF
v_call: TRBV11-2; clone_size: .; d_call: TRBD2; j_call: TRBJ2-5; cdr3_nt: TGTGCCAGCAGAGAAGGACTAGCGGATTTGTACCAAGAGACCCAGTACTTC; cdr3_aa: CASREGLADLYQETQYF
v_call: TRBV5-1; clone_size: .; d_call: TRBD2; j_call: TRBJ2-1; cdr3_nt: TGCGCCAGCAGCTTGGTTTTAGCGGGATACAATGAGCAGTTCTTC; cdr3_aa: CASSLVLAGYNEQFF
v_call: TRBV19; clone_size: .; d_call: TRBD2; j_call: TRBJ2-5; cdr3_nt: TGTGCCAGTAGTATAGGAGGTACTGGACTAGCGGGAGGTTATGAGACCCAGTACTTC; cdr3_aa: CASSIGGTGLAGGYETQYF
v_call: TRBV7-3; clone_size: .; d_call: .; j_call: TRBJ2-7; cdr3_nt: TGTGCCAGCAGCTTAACGGGCGACGGATTCTACGAGCAGTACTTC; cdr3_aa: CASSLTGDGFYEQYF
v_call: TRBV7-9; clone_size: few; d_call: TRBD1; j_call: TRBJ1-1; cdr3_nt: TGTGCCAGCAGCTTATACAGGGGGCCCTACACTGAAGCTTTCTTT; cdr3_aa: CASSLYRGPYTEAFF
v_call: TRBV15; clone_size: .; d_call: .; j_call: TRBJ2-4; cdr3_nt: TGTGCCACCAGCTCCTCACCACAGGATTTAGCCAAAAACATTCAGTACTTC; cdr3_aa: CATSSSPQDLAKNIQYF
v_call: TRBV6-6; clone_size: .; d_call: TRBD1; j_call: TRBJ2-7; cdr3_nt: TGTGCCAGCAGGCCGGGACAGCCTTACGAGCAGTACTTC; cdr3_aa: CASRPGQPYEQYF
v_call: TRBV14; clone_size: .; d_call: .; j_call: TRBJ1-1; cdr3_nt: TGTGCCAGCAGCCCTCGTGGAGGGAACACTGAAGCTTTCTTT; cdr3_aa: CASSPRGGNTEAFF
v_call: TRBV7-9; clone_size: .; d_call: .; j_call: TRBJ2-3; cdr3_nt: TGTTCCAGCAGCTTAGGAACAGGGCGGGATACGCAGTATTTT; cdr3_aa: CSSSLGTGRDTQYF
v_call: TRBV5-1; clone_size: few; d_call: .; j_call: TRBJ2-5; cdr3_nt: TGCGCCAGCAGCGTCAACCAAGAGACCCAGTACTTC; cdr3_aa: CASSVNQETQYF
v_call: TRBV2; clone_size: .; d_call: .; j_call: TRBJ2-3; cdr3_nt: TGTGCCAGCAGCGTGGAAGGGGCCCGGGTGATAACAGATACGCAGTATTTT; cdr3_aa: CASSVEGARVITDTQYF
v_call: TRBV5-1; clone_size: .; d_call: .; j_call: TRBJ2-3; cdr3_nt: TGCGCCAGCAGCGCGGACAGCTACACAGATACGCAGTATTTT; cdr3_aa: CASSADSYTDTQYF
v_call: TRBV5-1; clone_size: .; d_call: .; j_call: TRBJ1-1; cdr3_nt: TGCGCCAGCAGCTATTTAGGACAAGACACTCTGGGAGCTTTCTTT; cdr3_aa: CASSYLGQDTLGAFF
v_call: TRBV15; clone_size: .; d_call: TRBD2; j_call: TRBJ2-5; cdr3_nt: TGTGCCACCAGCAGAGTGGGGAGCGGGGACCTCGGCCAAGAGACCCAGTACTTC; cdr3_aa: CATSRVGSGDLGQETQYF
v_call: TRBV7-9; clone_size: .; d_call: TRBD1; j_call: TRBJ1-2; cdr3_nt: TGTGCCAGCCAGACAAAACTCGGGACAGGGCCGGCTAACTATGGCTACACCTTC; cdr3_aa: CASQTKLGTGPANYGYTF
v_call: TRBV30; clone_size: .; d_call: .; j_call: TRBJ2-3; cdr3_nt: TGTGCCTGGAGTGTACAGGGCACAGATACGCAGTATTTT; cdr3_aa: CAWSVQGTDTQYF
v_call: TRBV7-6; clone_size: .; d_call: .; j_call: TRBJ2-1; cdr3_nt: TGTGCCAGCAGCTTAGGGCGGGTCAATGAGCAGTTCTTC; cdr3_aa: CASSLGRVNEQFF
v_call: TRBV6-4; clone_size: .; d_call: .; j_call: TRBJ2-7; cdr3_nt: TGTGCCAGCAGTGAGGAGCCCCTGGGCGAGCAGTACTTC; cdr3_aa: CASSEEPLGEQYF
v_call: TRBV2; clone_size: .; d_call: TRBD2; j_call: TRBJ2-1; cdr3_nt: TGTGCCAGCCATTGGACTAGCACTTCCTACAATGAGCAGTTCTTC; cdr3_aa: CASHWTSTSYNEQFF
v_call: TRBV27; clone_size: .; d_call: TRBD2; j_call: TRBJ2-2; cdr3_nt: TGTGCCAGCAGTTTGGGAGGGGCTCTTGGGGGGGAGCTGTTTTTT; cdr3_aa: CASSLGGALGGELFF
v_call: TRBV10-3; clone_size: .; d_call: TRBD1; j_call: TRBJ2-7; cdr3_nt: TGTGCCCCGACAATGGACGACAGGGGGGGGTACGAGCAGTACTTC; cdr3_aa: CAPTMDDRGGYEQYF
v_call: TRBV10-3; clone_size: once; d_call: .; j_call: TRBJ2-1; cdr3_nt: TGTGCCATCAGTAGCGACAATGAGCAGTTCTTC; cdr3_aa: CAISSDNEQFF
v_call: TRBV27; clone_size: .; d_call: TRBD2; j_call: TRBJ2-1; cdr3_nt: TGTGCCAGCAGTTTCCTAGCGGGAGCTCGTATGAATGAGCAGTTCTTC; cdr3_aa: CASSFLAGARMNEQFF
v_call: TRBV7-9; clone_size: .; d_call: .; j_call: TRBJ1-1; cdr3_nt: TGTTCCAGCAGCTTGGGCCAGTGGGGGGACCCGAGGGAGGTCACTGAAGCTTTCTTT; cdr3_aa: CSSSLGQWGDPREVTEAFF
v_call: TRBV19; clone_size: .; d_call: TRBD1; j_call: TRBJ2-7; cdr3_nt: TGTGCCAGTAGCCAGGGACAGTGGTACGAGCAGTACTTC; cdr3_aa: CASSQGQWYEQYF
v_call: TRBV5-5; clone_size: .; d_call: .; j_call: TRBJ2-7; cdr3_nt: TGTGCCAGCAGCTTCCCAGGGGCCTACGAGCAGTACTTC; cdr3_aa: CASSFPGAYEQYF
v_call: TRBV28; clone_size: .; d_call: TRBD1; j_call: TRBJ1-2; cdr3_nt: TGTGCCAGCAGTGACCCGCCCTACTTACAGGGGTATAACTATGGCTACACCTTC; cdr3_aa: CASSDPPYLQGYNYGYTF
v_call: TRBV7-9; clone_size: .; d_call: TRBD2; j_call: TRBJ2-5; cdr3_nt: TGTGCCAGCAGCCCCCGACTAGCGGTGAACCAAGAGACCCAGTACTTC; cdr3_aa: CASSPRLAVNQETQYF
v_call: TRBV11-3; clone_size: .; d_call: .; j_call: TRBJ2-3; cdr3_nt: TGTGCCAGCAGCCGACAGGCCCCTACAGATACGCAGTATTTT; cdr3_aa: CASSRQAPTDTQYF
v_call: TRBV29-1; clone_size: .; d_call: .; j_call: TRBJ2-1; cdr3_nt: TGCAGCGTTGAGGGGGAAGGGGGAAGGAATGAGCAGTTCTTC; cdr3_aa: CSVEGEGGRNEQFF
v_call: TRBV6-5; clone_size: few; d_call: TRBD1; j_call: TRBJ1-1; cdr3_nt: TGTGCCAGCAGTTACGGGACAGGAGAAGCTTTCTTT; cdr3_aa: CASSYGTGEAFF
v_call: TRBV9; clone_size: once; d_call: .; j_call: TRBJ2-5; cdr3_nt: TGTGCCAGCAGCGTAGGACAGCTGGGGGAGACCCAGTACTTC; cdr3_aa: CASSVGQLGETQYF
v_call: TRBV7-9; clone_size: .; d_call: TRBD1; j_call: TRBJ1-2; cdr3_nt: TGTGCCAGCAGCTTTTTATTGACAGGGGAGGACTATGGCTACACCTTC; cdr3_aa: CASSFLLTGEDYGYTF
v_call: TRBV13; clone_size: .; d_call: .; j_call: TRBJ1-1; cdr3_nt: TGTGCCAGCAGCAAACAGGGTCGGGGTTTACCTGAAGCTTTCTTT; cdr3_aa: CASSKQGRGLPEAFF
v_call: TRBV28; clone_size: .; d_call: TRBD1; j_call: TRBJ2-7; cdr3_nt: TGTGCCAGCAGTTTTGGGGACAGGGGTTTCTACGAGCAGTACTTC; cdr3_aa: CASSFGDRGFYEQYF
v_call: TRBV5-8; clone_size: .; d_call: .; j_call: TRBJ2-3; cdr3_nt: TGTGTCAGCAGCTACGGGAGTCGTCCTAGCACAGATACGCAGTATTTT; cdr3_aa: CVSSYGSRPSTDTQYF